The 6 T cell receptor beta chains below come from one sample, sequenced in a study of T-cell reconstitution after alpha-beta-depleted transplantation in children. The TCRbeta library incorporated unique molecular identifiers. TCRdb redid the calling of the PCR reads with MiXCR, one entry per CDR3 protein. The sample has 600,000 to 700,000 distinct CDR3 sequences, over 15% seen once. The starting material was PBMCs from the stem cell graft donor, obtained from the stem cell graft. These receptors were collected from a human donor who donated a stem cell graft to a child with acute myeloid leukemia.

Note on this clonotype: An end of the junction does not agree with germline; a read error may underlie this. The chain couples TRBV5-4 to TRBJ2-1; D is uncertain. Germline V gives CDR1 SGHNT, CDR2 YYREEE (reference sequence). The CDR3 is made up of 12 amino acids. CDR3 bases: TGTGCCGGCAGCTTGTGGGGAAATGAGCAGTTCTTC. It codes for CAGSLWGNEQFF.

This clonotype was counted a few times. The genes are TRBV12-3 or TRBV12-4 and TRBJ2-4; D unclear. CDR3 length: 15 residues. V shed 6 bases and J shed 6 bases, with 18 bases lying between them. CDR3: CASRPEAAQINIQYF. CDR3 coding DNA: TGTGCCAGCAGGCCTGAGGCGGCGCAAATAAACATTCAGTACTTC.

This chain joins TRBV12-3 or TRBV12-4 and TRBJ2-7; 7 bases fit TRBD1. V dropped 4 bases and J dropped 2; count of bases not matched to a gene: 2. The CDR3 runs 13 residues. CDR3 sequence reads: CASSWGTAYEQYV. The DNA of the CDR3 is TGTGCCAGCAGTTGGGGGACAGCCTACGAGCAGTACGTC.

This clonotype was picked up many times. The chain combines TRBV20-1 with TRBJ2-1; 7 positions match TRBD1. V was pared by 1 base and J by 7 bases, with 10 bases of the junction left unmatched. This CDR3 has 15 residues. Germline V gene lookup returns CDR1 DFQATT and CDR2 SNEGSKA (reference sequence). This CDR3 reads CSARVAGQVRNEQFF. The CDR3 DNA reads TGCAGTGCTAGAGTGGCCGGACAGGTCAGGAATGAGCAGTTCTTC.

This clonotype was counted at least ten times. The chain links TRBV20-1 to TRBJ1-5; D is unresolved. From germline, CDR1 is DFQATT and CDR2 SNEGSKA (reference sequence). The CDR3 is 15 residues long. V was shortened by 6 bases and J by 4 bases, with 19 bases between the two germline ends. CDR3 sequence: CSARKPGLPNQPQHF. In nucleotides, the CDR3 is TGCAGTGCCCGGAAGCCAGGATTACCAAATCAGCCCCAGCATTTT.

This sequence joins TRBV11-3 and TRBJ1-2; D unclear. CDR1 and CDR2 (germline): SGHNT, YENEEA. The germline V and J ends were trimmed by 2 bases and 5 bases, with 12 bases remaining between them. This CDR3 spans 14 amino acids. The CDR3 loop is CASSLNGFIYGYTF. The CDR3 nucleotides read TGTGCCAGCAGCTTAAACGGCTTTATTTATGGCTACACCTTC.